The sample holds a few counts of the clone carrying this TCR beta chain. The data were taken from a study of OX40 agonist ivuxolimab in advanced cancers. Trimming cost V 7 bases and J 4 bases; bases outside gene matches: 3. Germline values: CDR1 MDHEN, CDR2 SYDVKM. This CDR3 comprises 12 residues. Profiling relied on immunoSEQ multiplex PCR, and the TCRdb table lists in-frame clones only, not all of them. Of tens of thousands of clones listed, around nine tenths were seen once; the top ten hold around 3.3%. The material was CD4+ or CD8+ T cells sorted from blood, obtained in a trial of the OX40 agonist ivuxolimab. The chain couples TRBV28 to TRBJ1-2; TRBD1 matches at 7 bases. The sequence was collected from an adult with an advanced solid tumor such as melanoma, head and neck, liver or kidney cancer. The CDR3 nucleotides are TGTGCCAGCAAAGGGGGCGTCTATGGCTACACCTTC. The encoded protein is CASKGGVYGYTF.